This TCR beta chain appears in the sequencing data of a study of cytomegalovirus exposure and HLA in healthy donors. The PCR ran on 60 Vbeta and 13 Jbeta primers. Using immunoSEQ multiplex PCR, the repertoire was profiled, and TCRdb retains in-frame clones only, with some absent. The sample carries 150,000 to 200,000 clones, roughly 76% recorded once. Whole-study results and caveats: There were under 200 TCR beta chains listed as cytomegalovirus-associated. Relative to equally common others, HLA-associated TCR beta chains showed greater clonal expansion in a later analysis.

Nominally healthy donors were sampled, though unrecorded immune exposures were likely. V gave up 5 bases and J gave up 3 bases; unmatched junction bases: 9. The CDR3 spans 15 residues. CDR1 and CDR2 from the germline V gene are SQVTM and ANQGSEA. Concerning this clone: Its antigen is unidentified.

This clonotype was sampled from a woman between 50 and 59 years old in good health and CMV-seronegative. The V and J genes are TRBV29-1 and TRBJ2-1; 8 positions match TRBD2. What was sequenced was PBMCs. The CDR3 loop is CSVWVREGSYNEQFF. CDR3 bases: TGCAGCGTTTGGGTACGGGAGGGTAGCTACAATGAGCAGTTCTTC.